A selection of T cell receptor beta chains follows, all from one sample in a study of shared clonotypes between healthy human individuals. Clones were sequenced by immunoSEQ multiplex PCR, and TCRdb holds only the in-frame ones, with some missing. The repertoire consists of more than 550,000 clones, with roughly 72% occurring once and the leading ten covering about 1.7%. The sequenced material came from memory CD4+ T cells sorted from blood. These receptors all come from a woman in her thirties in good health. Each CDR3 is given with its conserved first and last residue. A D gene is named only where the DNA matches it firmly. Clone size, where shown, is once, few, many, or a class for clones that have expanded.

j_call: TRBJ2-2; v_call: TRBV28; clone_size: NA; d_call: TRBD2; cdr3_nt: TGTGCCAGCAGGCGGGGCGGGGGGCCCACCGGGGAGCTGTTTTTT; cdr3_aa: CASRRGGGPTGELFF
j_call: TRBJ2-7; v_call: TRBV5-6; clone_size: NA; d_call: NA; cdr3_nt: TGTGCCAGCAGAATACTGGACGAGCAGTACTTC; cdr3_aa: CASRILDEQYF
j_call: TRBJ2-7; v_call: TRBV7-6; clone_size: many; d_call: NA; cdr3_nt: TGTGCCAGCAGCTTAAGTGGCTACGAGCAGTACTTC; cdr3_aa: CASSLSGYEQYF
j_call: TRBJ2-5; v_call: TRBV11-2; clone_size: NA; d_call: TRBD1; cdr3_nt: TGTGCCAGCAGATTTGCGTACAGGGGTGAAGAGACCCAGTACTTC; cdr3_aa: CASRFAYRGEETQYF
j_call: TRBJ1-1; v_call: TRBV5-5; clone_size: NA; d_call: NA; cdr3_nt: TGTGCCAGCAGCCTGGAACCGGGGCTGAACACTGAAGCTTTCTTT; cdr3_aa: CASSLEPGLNTEAFF
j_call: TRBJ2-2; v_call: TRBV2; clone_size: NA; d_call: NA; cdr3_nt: TGTGCCTCCCAAGGGGGTTCTAACACCGGGGAGCTGTTTTTT; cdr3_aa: CASQGGSNTGELFF
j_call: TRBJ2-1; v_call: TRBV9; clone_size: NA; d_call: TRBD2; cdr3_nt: TGTGCCAGCAGCGTAGCGGGAGGCCTCCCGTTCTTC; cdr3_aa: CASSVAGGLPFF
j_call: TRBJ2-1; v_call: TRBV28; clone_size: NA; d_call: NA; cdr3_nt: TGTGCCAGCAGTTTGATGGACGGGAGCTCCTACAATGAGCAGTTCTTC; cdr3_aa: CASSLMDGSSYNEQFF
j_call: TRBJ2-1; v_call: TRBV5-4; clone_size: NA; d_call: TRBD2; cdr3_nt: TGTGCCAGCAGCTTGTTTAGCGGGAGCTACAATGAGCAGTTCTTC; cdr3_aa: CASSLFSGSYNEQFF
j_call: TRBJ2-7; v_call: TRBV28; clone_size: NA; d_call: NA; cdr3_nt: TGTGCCAGCAGTGCCGTAGCTCGGGTCTCCTACGAGCAGTACTTC; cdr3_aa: CASSAVARVSYEQYF
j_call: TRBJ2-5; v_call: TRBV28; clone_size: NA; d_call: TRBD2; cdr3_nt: TGTGCCAGCAGTGCCCAGGGACTAGCGGGAGGGCCGGACCAGGAGACCCAGTACTTC; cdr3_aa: CASSAQGLAGGPDQETQYF
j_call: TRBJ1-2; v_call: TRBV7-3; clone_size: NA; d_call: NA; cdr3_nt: TGTGCCAGCAGCCCAAGGGCGAACATAAACTATGGCTACACCTTC; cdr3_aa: CASSPRANINYGYTF
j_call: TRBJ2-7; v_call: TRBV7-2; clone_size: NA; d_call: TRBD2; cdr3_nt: TGTGCCAGCAGCCCTGAGCGGGAGTACTACGAGCAGTACTTC; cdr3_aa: CASSPEREYYEQYF
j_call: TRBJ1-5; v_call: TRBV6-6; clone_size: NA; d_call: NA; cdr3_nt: TGTGCCAGCACCATCCAGGGAAATCAGCCCCAGCATTTT; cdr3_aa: CASTIQGNQPQHF
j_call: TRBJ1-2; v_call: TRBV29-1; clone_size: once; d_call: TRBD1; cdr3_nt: TGCAGCGTTGAAGGGACAGGGAGAAAGAAAAACTATGGCTACACCTTC; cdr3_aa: CSVEGTGRKKNYGYTF
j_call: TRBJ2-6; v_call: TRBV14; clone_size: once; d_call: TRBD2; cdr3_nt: TGTGCCAGCAGCCAAGTCTCCGTACTAGCGGTTAGCTCTGGGGCCAACGTCCTGACTTTC; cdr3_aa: CASSQVSVLAVSSGANVLTF
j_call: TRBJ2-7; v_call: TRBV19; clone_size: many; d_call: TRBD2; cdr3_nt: TGTGCCAGTAGTACCGTAGCGGGAGAAGGTAACGAGCAGTACTTC; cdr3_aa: CASSTVAGEGNEQYF
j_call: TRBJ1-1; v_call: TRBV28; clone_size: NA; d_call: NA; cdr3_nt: TGTGCCAGCAGTTGGGCGAGTGCCAACACTGAAGCTTTCTTT; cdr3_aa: CASSWASANTEAFF
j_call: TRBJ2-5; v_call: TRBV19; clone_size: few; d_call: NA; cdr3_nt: TGTGCCAGTAGTGTCCCGTCAACAGGGCCTGAGACCCAGTACTTC; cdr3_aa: CASSVPSTGPETQYF
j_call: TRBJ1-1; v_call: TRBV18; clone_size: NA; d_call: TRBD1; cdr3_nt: TGTGCCAGCTCACCTGGGACAGGATCGAACACTGAAGCTTTCTTT; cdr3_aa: CASSPGTGSNTEAFF
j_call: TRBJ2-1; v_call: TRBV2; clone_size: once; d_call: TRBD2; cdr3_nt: TGTGCCAGCAGACCGACTAGCGGGAGCTCCTACAATGAGCAGTTCTTC; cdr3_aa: CASRPTSGSSYNEQFF
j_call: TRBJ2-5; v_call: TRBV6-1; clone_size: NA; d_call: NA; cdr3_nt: TGTGCCAGCAGTGAACCAAGGGGCATAGAGACCCAGTACTTC; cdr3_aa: CASSEPRGIETQYF
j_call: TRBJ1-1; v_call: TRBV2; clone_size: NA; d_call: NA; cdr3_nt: TGTGCCAGCAGTCAGTGGAACACTGAAGCTTTCTTT; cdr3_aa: CASSQWNTEAFF
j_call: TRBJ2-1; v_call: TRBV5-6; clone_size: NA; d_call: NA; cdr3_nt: TGTGCCAGCAGCACCCTGGACCGGTACAATGAGCAGTTCTTC; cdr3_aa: CASSTLDRYNEQFF
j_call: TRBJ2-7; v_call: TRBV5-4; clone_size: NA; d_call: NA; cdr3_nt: TGTGCCAGCAGAGGGAAGGGGGTCCACGAGCAGTACTTC; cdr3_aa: CASRGKGVHEQYF
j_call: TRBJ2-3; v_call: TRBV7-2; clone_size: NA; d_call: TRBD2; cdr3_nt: TGTGCCAGCAGCTTAGCCCTAGCGGCAGATACGCAGTATTTT; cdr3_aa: CASSLALAADTQYF
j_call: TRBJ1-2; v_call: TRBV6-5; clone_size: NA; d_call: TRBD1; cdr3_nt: TGTGCCAGCAGTTACAGAGACAGGGGGCGCGTCTATGGCTACACCTTC; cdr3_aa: CASSYRDRGRVYGYTF
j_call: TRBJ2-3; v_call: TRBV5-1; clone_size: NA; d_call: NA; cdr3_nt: TGCGCCAGCAGCTTGGCCCCAGGGATGACAGATACGCAGTATTTT; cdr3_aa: CASSLAPGMTDTQYF
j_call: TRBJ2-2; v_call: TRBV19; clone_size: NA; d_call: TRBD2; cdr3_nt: TGTGCCAGTAGTATAGAGGGGACTAGCGGGAGATACACCGGGGAGCTGTTTTTT; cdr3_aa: CASSIEGTSGRYTGELFF
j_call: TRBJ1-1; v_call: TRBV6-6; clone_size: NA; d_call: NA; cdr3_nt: TGTGCCAGCAGTTACGCTGGGGACACTGAAGCTTTCTTT; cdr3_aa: CASSYAGDTEAFF
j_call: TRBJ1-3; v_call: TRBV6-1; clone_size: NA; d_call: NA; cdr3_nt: TGTGCCAGCAGTGAATCTAGTCTTTACTCTGGAAACACCATATATTTT; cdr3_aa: CASSESSLYSGNTIYF
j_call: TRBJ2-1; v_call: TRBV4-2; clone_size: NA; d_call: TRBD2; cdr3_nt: TGTGCCAGCATAGCGGGGAACGGCACCTACAATGAGCAGTTCTTC; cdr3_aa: CASIAGNGTYNEQFF
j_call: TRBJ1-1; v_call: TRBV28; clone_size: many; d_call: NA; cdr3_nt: TGTGCCAGCAGTTTATTCGTCGAGGAGATGAACACTGAAGCTTTCTTT; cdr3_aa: CASSLFVEEMNTEAFF
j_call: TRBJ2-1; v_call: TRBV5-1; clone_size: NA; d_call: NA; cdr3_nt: TGCGCCAGCAGCTTTGATAGCGCCGCCTACAATGAGCAGTTCTTC; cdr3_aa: CASSFDSAAYNEQFF
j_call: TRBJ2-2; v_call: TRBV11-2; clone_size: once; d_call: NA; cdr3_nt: TGTGCCAGCAGCCCAGCCACCCCGAACACCGGGGAGCTGTTTTTT; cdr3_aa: CASSPATPNTGELFF
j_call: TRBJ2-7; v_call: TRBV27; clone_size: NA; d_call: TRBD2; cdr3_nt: TGTGCCAGCAGGTCAACCGCCGGGACTAGCGGGCAGTACTTC; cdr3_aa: CASRSTAGTSGQYF
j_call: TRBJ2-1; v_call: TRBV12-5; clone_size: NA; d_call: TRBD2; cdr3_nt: TGTGCTAGTGGTTCCTCTAGCGGCTCCTACAATGAGCAGTTCTTC; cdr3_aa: CASGSSSGSYNEQFF
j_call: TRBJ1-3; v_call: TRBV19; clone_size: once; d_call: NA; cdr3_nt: TGTGCCAGTAGTATTGCCCTCCCAGGGGCGCTTGGAAACACCATATATTTT; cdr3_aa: CASSIALPGALGNTIYF
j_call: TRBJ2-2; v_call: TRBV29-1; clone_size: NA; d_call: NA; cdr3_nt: TGCAGCGTTTCCTGGGGTGGGCCGGGAACCGGGGAGCTGTTTTTT; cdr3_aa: CSVSWGGPGTGELFF
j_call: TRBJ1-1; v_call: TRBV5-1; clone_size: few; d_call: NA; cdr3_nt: TGCGCCAGCAGCAAAGACACAGGGTCTCGCACTGAAGCTTTCTTT; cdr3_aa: CASSKDTGSRTEAFF
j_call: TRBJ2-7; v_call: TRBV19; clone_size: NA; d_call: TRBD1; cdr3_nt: TGTGCCAGTAGTACCATGACAGGGTCCTACGAGCAGTACTTC; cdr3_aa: CASSTMTGSYEQYF
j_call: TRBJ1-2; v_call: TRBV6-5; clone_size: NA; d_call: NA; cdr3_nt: TGTGCCAGCAGCCCGAATGGACTTTCCTATGGCTACACCTTC; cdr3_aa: CASSPNGLSYGYTF
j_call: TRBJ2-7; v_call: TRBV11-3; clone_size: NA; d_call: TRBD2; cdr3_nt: TGTGCCAGGCTTAGATTTCGGAAAGCGGGAGGGCGTGAGCAGTACTTC; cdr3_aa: CARLRFRKAGGREQYF
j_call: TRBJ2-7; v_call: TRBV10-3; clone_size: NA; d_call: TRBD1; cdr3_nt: TGTGCCATCAGTGAGGCGACAGGGAGCATCTACGAGCAGTACTTC; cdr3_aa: CAISEATGSIYEQYF
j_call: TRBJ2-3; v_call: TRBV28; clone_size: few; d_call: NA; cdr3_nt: TGTGCCAGCAGTACGACAGTGGCAGATACGCAGTATTTT; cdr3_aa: CASSTTVADTQYF